This T cell receptor beta chain was captured in a study of T cell changes during pregnancy in multiple sclerosis. Produced via immunoSEQ multiplex PCR; TCRdb's table is partial and in-frame only. The sample includes roughly 57,000 clones, roughly 90% of them seen just once. V shed 1 base and J shed 2 bases, with 14 bases lying between them. There are 16 residues in the CDR3. Germline CDR1 and CDR2: KGHSH and LQKENI. The receptor's source is a female donor with multiple sclerosis, enrolled in a pregnancy study. This chain uses TRBV18 with TRBJ1-2, with D hard to call. Sequencing used CD4+ T cells from peripheral blood mononuclear cells, obtained after pregnancy. CDR3: CASSPLKRQANYGYTF. The CDR3, as DNA: TGTGCCAGCTCACCACTGAAAAGGCAGGCAAACTATGGCTACACCTTC.